This TCR beta chain came from a study of blood T cell repertoires in COVID-19. Study-wide context: Samples representing acute and convalescent COVID-19 were sourced from the United States, Italy and Spain. PBMCs, B-cell-depleted T cells, or T cells provided the cDNA or gDNA that made up the material.

Seattle patients were enrolled during active infection and followed longitudinally. The CDR3 is 16 amino acids. Looked up from germline, CDR1 is LGHDT and CDR2 is YNNKEL (reference sequence). V was trimmed by 1 base and J by 7 bases, leaving 17 bases between them. Authors' methods: Cell counts per sample came from amplifying reference gene primers. Produced via immunoSEQ multiplex PCR; TCRdb's table is partial and in-frame only. The DNA was the basis for D and trimming; V, J and clone size are from that table. The sample holds about 200,000 clones, around nine tenths seen once. Sample: peripheral blood. V and J are TRBV3-1 (or the pseudogene TRBV3-2) and TRBJ2-1, with a tentative D call TRBD2 (5 bases). The source of this sequence is a man in his sixties with COVID-19, enrolled during active disease. The CDR3 nucleotides read TGTGCCAGCAGCCAAGTGGTGATAGCCAGAGGGAATGAGCAGTTCTTC. Residues: CASSQVVIARGNEQFF.